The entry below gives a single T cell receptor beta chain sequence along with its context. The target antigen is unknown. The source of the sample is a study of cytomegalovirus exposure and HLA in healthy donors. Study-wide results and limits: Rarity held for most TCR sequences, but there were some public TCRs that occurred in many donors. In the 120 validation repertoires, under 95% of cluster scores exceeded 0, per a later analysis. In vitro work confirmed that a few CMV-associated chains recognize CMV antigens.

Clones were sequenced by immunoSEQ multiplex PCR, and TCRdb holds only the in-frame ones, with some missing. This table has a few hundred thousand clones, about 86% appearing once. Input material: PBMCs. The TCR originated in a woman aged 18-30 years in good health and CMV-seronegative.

CDR3 DNA sequence: TGTGCCAGCAGCCCCGGGGGGATTCTACCCGCCAATGAGCAGTTCTTC. Amino acids: CASSPGGILPANEQFF. This chain links TRBV5-4 with TRBJ2-1; 7 nucleotides agree with TRBD2. V lost 4 bases and J lost 6; bases outside the gene matches: 13. The CDR3 spans 16 residues. Germline CDR1 and CDR2: SGHNT and YYREEE (reference sequence).